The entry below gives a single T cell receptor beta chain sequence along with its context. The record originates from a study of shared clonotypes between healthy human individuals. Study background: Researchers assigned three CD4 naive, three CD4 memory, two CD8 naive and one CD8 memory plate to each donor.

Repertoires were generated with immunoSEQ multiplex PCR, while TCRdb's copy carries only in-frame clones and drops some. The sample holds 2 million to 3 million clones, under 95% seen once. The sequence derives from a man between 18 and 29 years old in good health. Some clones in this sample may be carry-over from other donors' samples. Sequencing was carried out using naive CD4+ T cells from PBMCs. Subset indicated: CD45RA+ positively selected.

CDR3 DNA sequence: TGTGCCAGCAGAAACAGGGCCGTTGGGGAGACCCAGTACTTC. It is translated as CASRNRAVGETQYF. The rearrangement links TRBV6-1 to TRBJ2-5; D is possibly TRBD1 (6 bases). Germline CDR1 is MNHNS and CDR2 is SASEGT. The V gene lost 6 bases and the J gene lost 5 bases, with 16 bases spanning the gap. CDR3 length: 14 residues.